This entry is about one T cell receptor (beta chain). The antigen remains undetermined. These data come from a study of blood T cells in healthy people across ages. Sample-barcoded 5' priming and a J-beta primer mix drove a second PCR of roughly 7 to 11 cycles. TCRdb re-derived calls from the 5' RACE reads in MiXCR, one entry per CDR3 protein. The sample includes a few hundred thousand distinct CDR3 sequences, 25% to 30% of them seen just once. Study results and caveats: Samples with more naive T cells showed higher observed beta diversity.

Sequencing used blood. This clonotype was sampled from a woman aged 70-85 years in good health.

CDR3: CASSLAAGDYEQYF. The CDR3 coding sequence is TGTGCCAGCAGCTTGGCGGCGGGAGACTACGAGCAGTACTTC. The chain uses TRBV5-6 and TRBJ2-7, with 7 positions matching TRBD2. Germline assignment: CDR1 SGHDT and CDR2 YYEEEE. J was trimmed by 3 bases and V by 0 bases; bases with no gene match: 3. This CDR3 comprises 14 residues.